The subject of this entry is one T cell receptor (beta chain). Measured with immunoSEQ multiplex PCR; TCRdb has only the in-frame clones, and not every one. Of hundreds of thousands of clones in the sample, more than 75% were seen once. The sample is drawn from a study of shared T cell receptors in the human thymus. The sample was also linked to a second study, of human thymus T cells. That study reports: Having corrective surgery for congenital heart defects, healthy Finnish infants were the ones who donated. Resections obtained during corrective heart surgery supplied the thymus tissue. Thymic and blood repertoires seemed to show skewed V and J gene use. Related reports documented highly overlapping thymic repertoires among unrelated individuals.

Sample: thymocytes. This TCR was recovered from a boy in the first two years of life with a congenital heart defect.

CDR3 in amino acids: CASSPGDEKLFF. The CDR3 DNA reads TGTGCCAGCAGCCCGGGGGATGAAAAACTGTTTTTT. The chain carries TRBV9 and TRBJ1-4; D may be TRBD1 (5 bases). CDR3 size: 12 residues. The ends were cut back, 4 bases at V and 6 bases at J, with 7 bases in the middle. Germline loops: CDR1 SGDLS, CDR2 YYNGEE.